These 4 T cell receptor beta chains came from one sample sequenced in a study of shared clonotypes between healthy human individuals. Sequencing was performed with immunoSEQ multiplex PCR; in TCRdb, only in-frame clones are kept and a portion is missing. In the table there are about 490,000 clones, 70% to 85% of which are singletons. Sequencing used PBMCs. Receptors originate from a middle-aged woman in good health. Some clones in this sample may be carry-over from other donors' samples.

The J gene is TRBJ1-3, the V gene TRBV4-2; D gene uncertain. Trimming shortened V by 1 base and J by 4 bases, and 11 bases separated the two germline ends. Germline lookup yields CDR1 LGHNA and CDR2 YNFKEQ. There are 15 residues in the CDR3. CDR3 in amino acids: CASSQGPQNGNTIYF. CDR3 DNA: TGTGCCAGCAGCCAAGGGCCACAGAACGGAAACACCATATATTTT.

The chain couples TRBV7-2 to TRBJ2-1; D gene ambiguous. The CDR3 consists of 15 residues. Germline CDR1 and CDR2: SGHTA and FQGNSA. With 0 bases removed from V and 0 bases from J, the gap between germline ends came to 6 bases. The CDR3: CASSLAVSSYNEQFF. CDR3 nucleotide sequence: TGTGCCAGCAGCTTAGCAGTGAGCTCCTACAATGAGCAGTTCTTC.

In its sample, this clone was seen a few times. The same CDR3 also results from other DNA sequences found in this sample. J is TRBJ2-1 and V is TRBV30, with D possibly TRBD1 on 5 matching bases. This CDR3 is 13 amino acids long. V was clipped by 1 base and J by 7 bases, with 11 bases between them. Germline loops: CDR1 GTSNPN, CDR2 SVGIG (reference sequence). This chain's CDR3 is CAWSGGLGNEQFF. The CDR3, as DNA: TGTGCCTGGAGTGGGGGCCTGGGGAATGAGCAGTTCTTC.

This chain connects TRBV18 to TRBJ2-7; TRBD1 aligns across 8 bases. Germline CDR1 is KGHSH and CDR2 is LQKENI. The CDR3 is 15 residues long. V gave up 3 bases and J gave up 2 bases; unmatched junction bases: 6. This CDR3 reads CASSPRTGRTYEQYF. The CDR3 DNA reads as TGTGCCAGCTCACCCCGGACAGGGCGAACCTACGAGCAGTACTTC.